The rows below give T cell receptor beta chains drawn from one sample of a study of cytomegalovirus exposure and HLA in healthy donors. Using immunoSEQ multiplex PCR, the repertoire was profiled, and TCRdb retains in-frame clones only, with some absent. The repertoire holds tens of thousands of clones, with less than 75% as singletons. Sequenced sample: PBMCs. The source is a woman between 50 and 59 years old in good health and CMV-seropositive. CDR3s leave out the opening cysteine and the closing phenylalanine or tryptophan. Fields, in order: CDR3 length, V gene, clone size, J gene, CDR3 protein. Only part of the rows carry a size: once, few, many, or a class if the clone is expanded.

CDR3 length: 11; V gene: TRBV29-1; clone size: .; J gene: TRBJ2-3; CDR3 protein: SGLAGGTDTQY
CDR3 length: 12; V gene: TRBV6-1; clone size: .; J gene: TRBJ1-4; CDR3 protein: ASSGGQRNEKLF
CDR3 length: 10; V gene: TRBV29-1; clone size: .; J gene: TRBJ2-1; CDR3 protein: SASGGGNEQF
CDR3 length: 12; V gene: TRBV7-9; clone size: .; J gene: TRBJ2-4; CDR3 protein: ASSPGTGGNIQY
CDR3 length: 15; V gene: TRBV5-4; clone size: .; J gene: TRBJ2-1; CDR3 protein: ASSLGLAGGPTNEQF
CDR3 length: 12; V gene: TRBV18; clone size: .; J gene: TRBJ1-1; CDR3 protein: ASSPSSGSTEAF
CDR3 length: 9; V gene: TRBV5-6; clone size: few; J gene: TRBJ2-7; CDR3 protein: ASSLRETQY
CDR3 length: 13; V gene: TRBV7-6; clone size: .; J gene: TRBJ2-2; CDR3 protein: ASGQSGVEPGELF
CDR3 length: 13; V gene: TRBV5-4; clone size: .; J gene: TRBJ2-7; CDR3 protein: ASRTGESHLYEQY
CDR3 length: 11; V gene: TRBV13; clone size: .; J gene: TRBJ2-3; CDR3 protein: ASSPSEQSTQY
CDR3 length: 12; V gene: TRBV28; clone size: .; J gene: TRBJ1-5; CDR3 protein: ASDQGWGNQPQH
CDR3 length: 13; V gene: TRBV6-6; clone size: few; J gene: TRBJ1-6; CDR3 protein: ASRLQQGARSPLH
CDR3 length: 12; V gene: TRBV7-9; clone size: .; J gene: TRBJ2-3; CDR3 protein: ASSFRTATDTQY
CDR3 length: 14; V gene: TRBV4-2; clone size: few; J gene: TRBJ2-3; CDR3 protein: ASSHSGGAETDTQY
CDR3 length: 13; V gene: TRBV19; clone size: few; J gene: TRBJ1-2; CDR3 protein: ASSRGTGGGYGYT
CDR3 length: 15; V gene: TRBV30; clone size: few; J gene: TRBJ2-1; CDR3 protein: AWSKLAGWGSYNEQF
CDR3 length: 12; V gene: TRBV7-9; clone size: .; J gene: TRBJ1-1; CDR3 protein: ASSLVQGYTEAF
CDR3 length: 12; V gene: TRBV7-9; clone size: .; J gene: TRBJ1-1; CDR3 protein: ASSLGVGSTEAF
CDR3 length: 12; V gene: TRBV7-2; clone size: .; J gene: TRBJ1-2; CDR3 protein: ASSLQGAGYGYT
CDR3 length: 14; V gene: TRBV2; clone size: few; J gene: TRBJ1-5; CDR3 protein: ASGGSKERGNQPQH
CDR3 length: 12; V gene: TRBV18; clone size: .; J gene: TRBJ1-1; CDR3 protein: ASSPGQMNTEAF
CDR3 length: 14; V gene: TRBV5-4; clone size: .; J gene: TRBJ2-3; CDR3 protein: ASSLGTSRNTDTQY
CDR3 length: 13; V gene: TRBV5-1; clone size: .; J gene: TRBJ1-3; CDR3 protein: ASSLARDSGNTIY
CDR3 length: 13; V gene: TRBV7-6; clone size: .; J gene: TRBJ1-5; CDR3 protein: ASSEQQGFNQPQH
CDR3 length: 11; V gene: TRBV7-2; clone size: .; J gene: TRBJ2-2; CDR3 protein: ASSSYNTGELF